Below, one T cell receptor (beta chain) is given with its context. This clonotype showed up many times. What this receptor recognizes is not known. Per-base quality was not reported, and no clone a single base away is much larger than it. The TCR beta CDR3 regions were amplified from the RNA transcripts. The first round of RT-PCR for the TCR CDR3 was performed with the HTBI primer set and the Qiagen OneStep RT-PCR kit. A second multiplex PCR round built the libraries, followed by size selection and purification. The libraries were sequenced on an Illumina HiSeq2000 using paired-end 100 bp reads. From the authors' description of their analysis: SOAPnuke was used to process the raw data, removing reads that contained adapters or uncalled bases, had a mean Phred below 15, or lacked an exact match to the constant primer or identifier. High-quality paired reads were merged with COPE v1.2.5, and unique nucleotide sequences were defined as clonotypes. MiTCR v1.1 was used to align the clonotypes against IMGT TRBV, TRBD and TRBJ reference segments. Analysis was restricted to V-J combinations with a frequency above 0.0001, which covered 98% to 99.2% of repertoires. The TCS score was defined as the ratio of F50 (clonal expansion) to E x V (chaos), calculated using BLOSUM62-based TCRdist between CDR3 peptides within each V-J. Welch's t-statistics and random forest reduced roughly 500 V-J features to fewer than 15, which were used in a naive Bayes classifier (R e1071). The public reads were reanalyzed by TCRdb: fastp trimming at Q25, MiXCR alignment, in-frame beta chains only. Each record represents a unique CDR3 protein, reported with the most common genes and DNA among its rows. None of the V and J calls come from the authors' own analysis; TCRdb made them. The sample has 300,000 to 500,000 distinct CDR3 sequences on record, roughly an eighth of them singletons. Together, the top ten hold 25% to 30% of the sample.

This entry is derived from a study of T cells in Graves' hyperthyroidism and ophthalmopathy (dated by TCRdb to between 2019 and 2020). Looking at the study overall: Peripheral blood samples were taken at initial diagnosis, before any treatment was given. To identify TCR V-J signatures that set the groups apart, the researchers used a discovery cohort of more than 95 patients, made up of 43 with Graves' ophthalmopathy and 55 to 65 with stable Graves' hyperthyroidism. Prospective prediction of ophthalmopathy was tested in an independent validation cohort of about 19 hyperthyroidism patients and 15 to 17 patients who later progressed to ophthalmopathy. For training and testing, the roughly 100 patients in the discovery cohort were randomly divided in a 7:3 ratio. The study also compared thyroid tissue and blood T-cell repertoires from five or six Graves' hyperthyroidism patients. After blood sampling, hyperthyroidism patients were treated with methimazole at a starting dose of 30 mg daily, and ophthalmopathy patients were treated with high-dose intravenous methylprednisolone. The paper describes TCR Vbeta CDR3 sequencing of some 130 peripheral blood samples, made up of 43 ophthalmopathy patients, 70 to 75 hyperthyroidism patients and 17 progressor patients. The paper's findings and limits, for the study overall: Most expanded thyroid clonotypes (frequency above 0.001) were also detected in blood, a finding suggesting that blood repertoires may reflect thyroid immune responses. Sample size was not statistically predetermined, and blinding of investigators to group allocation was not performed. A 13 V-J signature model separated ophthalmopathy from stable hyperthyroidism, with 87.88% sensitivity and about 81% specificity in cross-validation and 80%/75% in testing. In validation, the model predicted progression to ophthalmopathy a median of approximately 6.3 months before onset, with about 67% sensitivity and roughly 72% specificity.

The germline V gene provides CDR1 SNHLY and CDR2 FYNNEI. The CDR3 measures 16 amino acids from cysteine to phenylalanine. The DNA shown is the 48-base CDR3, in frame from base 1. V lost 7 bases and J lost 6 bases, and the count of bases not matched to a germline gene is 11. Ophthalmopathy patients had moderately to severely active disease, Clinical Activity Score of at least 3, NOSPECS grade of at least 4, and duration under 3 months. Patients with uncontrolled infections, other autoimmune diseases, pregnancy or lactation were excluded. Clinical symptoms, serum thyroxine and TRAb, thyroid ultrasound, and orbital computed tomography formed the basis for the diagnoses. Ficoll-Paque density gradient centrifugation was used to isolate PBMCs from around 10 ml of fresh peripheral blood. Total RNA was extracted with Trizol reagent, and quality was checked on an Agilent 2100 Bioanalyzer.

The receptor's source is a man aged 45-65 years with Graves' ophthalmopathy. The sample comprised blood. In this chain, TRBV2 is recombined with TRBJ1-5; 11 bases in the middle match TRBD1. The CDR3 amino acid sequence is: CASTGTGGFHGQPQHF. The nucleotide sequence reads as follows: TGTGCCAGCACAGGGACAGGGGGGTTCCACGGTCAGCCCCAGCATTTT.